This entry lists 8 T cell receptor beta chains sequenced from one sample in a study of blood T cell repertoires in COVID-19. Assay used: immunoSEQ multiplex PCR; TCRdb lists only in-frame clones, some missing. The table shows hundreds of thousands of clones, with less than 90% occurring only once. The sequencing sample was made of peripheral blood. The receptors shown here come from a woman between 65 and 79 years old with COVID-19, enrolled during active disease.

The chain recombines TRBV19 with TRBJ2-1; TRBD1 matches at 7 bases. The J segment lost 3 bases and the V segment lost 3 bases, leaving 5 bases of the junction unmatched. The CDR3 runs to 15 residues. CDR1 LNHDA and CDR2 SQIVND come from the germline V gene (reference sequence). The CDR3 DNA sequence: TGTGCCAGTAGTATGGGGACAGAGTTCTACAATGAGCAGTTCTTC. It translates to CASSMGTEFYNEQFF.

J is TRBJ2-7 and V is TRBV9; 10 positions match TRBD2. Germline V gives CDR1 SGDLS, CDR2 YYNGEE. The CDR3 covers 16 residues. After removal of 4 bases from V and 0 bases from J, the junction contained 7 bases not matched to a gene. CDR3 nucleotide sequence: TGTGCCAGCAGCCCCTATCTAGCGGGGGACTCCTACGAGCAGTACTTC. Its translation: CASSPYLAGDSYEQYF.

The J gene is TRBJ1-3, the V gene TRBV5-8, with TRBD1 matching 8 bases. V was pared by 6 bases and J by 4 bases, with 6 bases of the junction left unmatched. Germline assignment: CDR1 SGHTS and CDR2 YDEGEE. The CDR3 spans 14 residues. CDR3: CASIADREGNTIYF. In DNA, the CDR3 is TGTGCCAGCATCGCGGACAGGGAGGGAAACACCATATATTTT.

This chain uses TRBV19 with TRBJ1-3; D is unresolved. The CDR3 has 18 residues. With 0 bases removed from V and 0 bases from J, the gap between germline ends came to 15 bases. Germline CDR1 reads LNHDA; CDR2 reads SQIVND (reference sequence). Here the CDR3 reads CASSIETGWWDSGNTIYF. Written as DNA, the CDR3 is TGTGCCAGTAGTATAGAGACGGGGTGGTGGGACTCTGGAAACACCATATATTTT.

This clone occurred once. The chain joins TRBV3-1 (or the pseudogene TRBV3-2) to TRBJ2-1, with no clear D. The germline V and J ends were trimmed by 2 bases and 8 bases, with 13 bases remaining between them. Germline assignment: CDR1 LGHDT and CDR2 YNNKEL (reference sequence). The CDR3 spans 14 residues. CDR3: CASSQYAASDEQFF. DNA for the CDR3: TGTGCCAGCAGCCAATACGCGGCCTCGGATGAGCAGTTCTTC.

The CDR3 region has the DNA TGTGCCAGTAACGCAGCCGGTGGAGGATATCGCAGCAATCAGCCCCAGCATTTT. Protein sequence: CASNAAGGGYRSNQPQHF. This chain joins TRBV19 and TRBJ1-5, with D hard to call. The ends were cut back, 7 bases at V and 1 base at J, with 23 bases in the middle. In germline, CDR1 is LNHDA, CDR2 SQIVND (reference sequence). The CDR3 spans 18 residues.

The V and J genes are TRBV13 and TRBJ1-3; 8 bases align to TRBD1. Germline-derived CDR1 and CDR2 are PRHDT and FYEKMQ (reference sequence). The V and J ends lost 1 base and 4 bases, in that order; junction bases with no gene match: 12. CDR3 length: 18 residues. This CDR3 is CASSLAYTAGGSGNTIYF. The CDR3 DNA reads as TGTGCCAGCAGCTTAGCCTATACCGCAGGGGGCTCCGGAAACACCATATATTTT.

The genes are TRBV7-6 and TRBJ2-5; TRBD2 matches 9 bases. Germline CDR1 and CDR2: SGHVS and FNYEAQ. The CDR3 runs to 16 residues. The trim removed 1 base at V and 5 bases at J, leaving 8 bases unmatched. The CDR3 sequence is CASSLGRGGRPETQYF. The CDR3 nucleotides read TGTGCCAGCAGCTTAGGGCGGGGGGGAAGGCCGGAGACCCAGTACTTC.